The sample holds one count of the clone carrying this T cell receptor (beta chain). The data derive from a study of T cells in localized non-small cell lung cancer. Clones were read by immunoSEQ multiplex PCR, and TCRdb kept only the in-frame ones, dropping some. Of some 80,000 clones in the sample, almost 85% were seen once. The sequences come from peripheral blood, collected before any cancer treatment. This TCR came from a man between 40 and 70 years old with stage I lung adenocarcinoma.

DNA for the CDR3: TGTGCCAGCAGCGACGCCGCGGGGGGCACCAAAAACATTCAGTACTTC. Protein: CASSDAAGGTKNIQYF. This rearrangement joins TRBV5-6 to TRBJ2-4; TRBD2 matches 8 bases. CDR1 is SGHDT and CDR2 is YYEEEE in the germline V gene. This CDR3 is built from 16 residues. V was pared by 4 bases and J by 2 bases, with 8 bases of the junction left unmatched.